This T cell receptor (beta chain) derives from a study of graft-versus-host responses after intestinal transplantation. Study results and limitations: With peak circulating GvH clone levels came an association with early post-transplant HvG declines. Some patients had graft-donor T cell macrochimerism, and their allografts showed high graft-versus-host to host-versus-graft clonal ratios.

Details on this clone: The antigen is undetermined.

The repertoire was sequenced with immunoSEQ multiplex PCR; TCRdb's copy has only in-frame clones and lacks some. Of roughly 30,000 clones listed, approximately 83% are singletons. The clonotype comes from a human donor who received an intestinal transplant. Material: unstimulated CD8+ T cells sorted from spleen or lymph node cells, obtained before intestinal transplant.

The CDR3 DNA sequence: TGTGCCAGCAGCTATAGCGGGATATTGACCTACGAGCAGTACTTC. Translating it yields CASSYSGILTYEQYF. The chain employs TRBV13 and TRBJ2-7, with TRBD2 identical over 8 bases. The V and J ends lost 4 bases and 2 bases, in that order; junction bases with no gene match: 7. The CDR3 is 15 residues long. Germline V gene lookup returns CDR1 PRHDT and CDR2 FYEKMQ (reference sequence).